This T cell receptor (beta chain) was documented in a study of CD8 T cells in Susac syndrome. Looking at the study overall: At the time of blood draw, patients with Susac syndrome were therapy-naive, receiving corticosteroids, or receiving intravenous immunoglobulin alone.

The CDR3 contains 15 residues. V shed 1 base and J shed 0 bases, with 9 bases lying between them. CDR1 is SGHAT, CDR2 FQNNGV, per germline. Random hexamers were used to reverse transcribe the RNA input (about 0.5 to 1 ug). Amplification of TCR beta CDR3 across 54 Vbeta and 13 Jbeta was performed with immunoSEQ multiplex PCR. TCRdb re-derived calls from the immunoSEQ multiplex PCR reads in MiXCR, one entry per CDR3 protein. This sample has around 190,000 distinct CDR3 sequences, with 90% to 95% found just once. A remark on this clonotype: Its antigen is not identified.

Regarding the study as a whole: A relatively small number of individuals underwent TCR sequencing and HLA analysis.

Fulfillment of recently defined diagnostic criteria for definite or probable disease was shown by the patients with Susac syndrome. Material: CD4+ T cells from PBMCs. The sequence came from a human donor with Susac syndrome. The rearrangement links TRBV11-2 to TRBJ2-5; a possible D gene is TRBD1 (7 bases). In nucleotides, the CDR3 is TGTGCCAGCAGCTTAGGCGGGACAGACCAAGAGACCCAGTACTTC. Its translation: CASSLGGTDQETQYF.